A single sample gave rise to the 30 T cell receptor beta chains below, sequenced in a study of long-term antiretroviral therapy in people with HIV. At survey level, the immunoSEQ assay was run in its v3.0 version. Measured with immunoSEQ multiplex PCR; TCRdb has only the in-frame clones, and not every one. The table records approximately 30,000 clones, around 84% of them present only once. This specimen consisted of unsorted PBMCs, obtained 0.4 years after starting antiretroviral therapy. The source is a man between 18 and 29 years old with HIV.

The chain joins TRBV28 to TRBJ1-3; D remains unclear. The CDR3 is made up of 13 amino acids. V dropped 5 bases and J dropped 7 bases, with 12 bases sitting between them. Germline V gene lookup returns CDR1 MDHEN and CDR2 SYDVKM. CDR3 amino acids: CASSPKNLNTIYF. In nucleotides, the CDR3 is TGTGCCAGCAGTCCGAAAAACCTTAACACCATATATTTT.

The chain combines TRBV5-8 with TRBJ2-6; D unclear. The CDR3 loop spans 16 amino acids. Germline CDR1 reads SGHTS; CDR2 reads YDEGEE. V was cut by 5 bases and J by 1 base, with 13 bases left in between. CDR3 nucleotide sequence: TGTGCCAGCAGTGACGTTTACCTTTCTGGGGCCAACGTCCTGACTTTC. It codes for CASSDVYLSGANVLTF. Together with reference TRBV5-8 and TRBJ2-6, the CDR3 gives the full variable domain: EAGVTQSPTHLIKTRGQQATLRCSPISGHTSVYWYQQALGLGLQFLLWYDEGEERNRGNFPPRFSGRQFPNYSSELNVNALELEDSALYLCASSDVYLSGANVLTFGAGSRLTVL.

This chain's CDR3 is CASSLWGEGTDTQYF. CDR3 DNA: TGTGCCAGCAGTTTATGGGGTGAGGGCACAGATACGCAGTATTTT. This sequence joins TRBV27 and TRBJ2-3; no definite D call. This CDR3 region has 15 residues. Germline V lookup: CDR1 MNHEY, CDR2 SMNVEV (reference sequence). Trimming shortened V by 1 base and J by 1 base, and 9 bases separated the two germline ends.

This chain joins TRBV27 and TRBJ1-1; D is ambiguous. CDR1 is MNHEY, CDR2 SMNVEV, per germline (reference sequence). The CDR3 is 15 residues long. Between the trimmed V and J ends, which lost 2 bases and 1 base, there was a span of 11 bases. Here the CDR3 DNA reads TGTGCCAGCAGTTTAGTAGCCCGCGGGAACACTGAAGCTTTCTTT. Its translation is CASSLVARGNTEAFF.

This chain joins TRBV9 and TRBJ1-2, with a possible D match to TRBD1 (5 bases). Germline V gene lookup returns CDR1 SGDLS and CDR2 YYNGEE. V was clipped by 0 bases and J by 5 bases, with 11 bases between them. CDR3 length: 14 amino acids. DNA for the CDR3: TGTGCCAGCAGCGTAGATGGGACCGAGTATGGCTACACCTTC. It yields the protein CASSVDGTEYGYTF.

The J gene is TRBJ2-7, the V gene TRBV27; no reliable D call. This CDR3 has 12 residues. V was shortened by 1 base and J by 6 bases, with 7 bases between the two germline ends. Germline CDR1 reads MNHEY; CDR2 reads SMNVEV (reference sequence). The CDR3 protein is CASSLLGTEQYF. The CDR3 DNA follows: TGTGCCAGCAGTTTATTGGGTACCGAGCAGTACTTC.

The rearrangement uses TRBV27 and TRBJ1-1, with D unresolved. The CDR3 loop spans 13 amino acids. CDR1 and CDR2 from the germline V gene are MNHEY and SMNVEV (reference sequence). V shed 2 bases and J shed 0 bases, with 4 bases lying between them. CDR3 bases: TGTGCCAGCAGTTTAATTTTGAACACTGAAGCTTTCTTT. Residues: CASSLILNTEAFF.

This clone was counted a single time. This sequence joins TRBV5-5 and TRBJ2-4; 9 bases agree with TRBD1. The CDR3 is made up of 19 amino acids. After removal of 2 bases from V and 0 bases from J, the junction contained 12 bases not matched to a gene. Germline V CDR1 and CDR2: SGHKS, YYEKEE (reference sequence). CDR3 protein: CASSFTGRTGASAKNIQYF. The CDR3 DNA follows: TGTGCCAGCAGCTTCACTGGGAGGACAGGGGCTTCAGCCAAAAACATTCAGTACTTC. The full variable domain, its missing parts supplied by reference TRBV5-5 and TRBJ2-4, is DAGVTQSPTHLIKTRGQQVTLRCSPISGHKSVSWYQQVLGQGPQFIFQYYEKEERGRGNFPDRFSARQFPNYSSELNVNALLLGDSALYLCASSFTGRTGASAKNIQYFGAGTRLSVL.

In its sample, this clone was seen a few times. In DNA form, the CDR3 reads TGTGCCAGCGGGCCAGGAGGGAATTCACCCCTCCACTTT. It encodes CASGPGGNSPLHF. The chain has TRBV6-1 and TRBJ1-6, with D uncertain. CDR1 is MNHNS and CDR2 is SASEGT in the germline V gene. The length of the CDR3 is 13 residues. Trimming took 8 bases from V and 7 from J, leaving 12 bases between them.

This chain uses TRBV6-5 with TRBJ1-4; D unresolved. Per germline, CDR1 MNHEY and CDR2 SVGAGI. V shed 2 bases and J shed 8 bases, with 15 bases lying between them. The length of the CDR3 is 15 residues. The CDR3 loop is CASSYQSGEGEKLFF. DNA for the CDR3: TGTGCCAGCAGTTACCAATCTGGGGAAGGGGAAAAACTGTTTTTT.

The gene calls are TRBV4-1 and TRBJ1-5; D is undetermined. V lost 1 base and J lost 7, with 14 bases in between. CDR1 is MGHRA, CDR2 YSYEKL, per germline. This CDR3 comprises 15 residues. For the CDR3, the DNA is TGCGCCAGCAGCCAAGCCCCGGACCCAAAACAGCCCCAGCATTTT. It is translated as CASSQAPDPKQPQHF.

The chain employs TRBV4-3 and TRBJ2-1; D is undetermined. Trimming shortened V by 0 bases and J by 1 base, and 13 bases separated the two germline ends. The CDR3 contains 17 residues. The germline CDR1 and CDR2 sequences are LGHNA and YSLEER. This CDR3 is CASSQDAAFGSYNEQFF. CDR3 DNA: TGCGCCAGCAGCCAAGATGCCGCCTTCGGGTCCTACAATGAGCAGTTCTTC.

The chain has TRBV29-1 and TRBJ1-2, with D possibly matching TRBD1 (5 bases). The CDR3 covers 15 residues. V was shortened by 0 bases and J by 4 bases, with 15 bases between the two germline ends. The germline V gene has CDR1 SQVTM and CDR2 ANQGSEA. CDR3 protein: CSVEDPGGFGYGYTF. CDR3 coding DNA: TGCAGCGTTGAAGATCCCGGGGGGTTCGGCTATGGCTACACCTTC.

The chain has TRBV5-6 and TRBJ1-2; TRBD1 matches 8 bases. Trimming took 4 bases from V and 6 from J; bases not matched to a gene: 5. Per germline, CDR1 SGHDT and CDR2 YYEEEE. This CDR3 is 13 amino acids long. The CDR3 nucleotides read TGTGCCAGCAGCCCGGACAGGGTTCATGGCTACACCTTC. This codes for CASSPDRVHGYTF.

CDR3 sequence reads: CASSLSISGSYEQYF. CDR3 DNA: TGTGCCAGCAGTTTATCGATTAGCGGGAGCTACGAGCAGTACTTC. The rearrangement joins TRBV27 to TRBJ2-7, with 9 bases identical to TRBD2. Germline lookup yields CDR1 MNHEY and CDR2 SMNVEV (reference sequence). The trim removed 0 bases at V and 3 bases at J, leaving 3 bases unmatched. The CDR3 runs to 15 residues.

V is TRBV25-1 and J is TRBJ1-1; D gene unclear. The germline gives CDR1 MGHDK, CDR2 SYGVNS. This CDR3 comprises 13 residues. V was clipped by 6 bases and J by 1 base, with 9 bases between them. The CDR3 region is CASSAGRNTEAFF. For the CDR3, the DNA is TGTGCCAGCAGCGCCGGACGGAACACTGAAGCTTTCTTT.

The chain joins TRBV7-8 to TRBJ1-2, with D perhaps matching TRBD1 (6 bases). This CDR3 has 15 amino acids. Germline CDR1 SGHVS, CDR2 FQNEAQ. V was clipped by 5 bases and J by 2 bases, with 15 bases between them. CDR3 in DNA: TGTGCCAGCAGCCCCCGGACAGCATCAAACTATGGCTACACCTTC. Translated: CASSPRTASNYGYTF. The full variable domain, in which reference TRBV7-8 and TRBJ1-2 provide the parts outside the CDR3, is GAGVSQSPRYKVAKRGQDVALRCDPISGHVSLFWYQQALGQGPEFLTYFQNEAQLDKSGLPSDRFFAERPEGSVSTLKIQRTQQEDSAVYLCASSPRTASNYGYTFGSGTRLTVV.

The CDR3 DNA reads TGCGCCAGCAGCCAGGAACAGGGGCTCGCCGACGCCGAGCAGTACTTC. Protein: CASSQEQGLADAEQYF. The rearrangement uses TRBV4-1 and TRBJ2-7, with TRBD1 identical over 7 bases. Trimming took 3 bases from V and 6 from J; bases not matched to a gene: 14. Germline loops: CDR1 MGHRA, CDR2 YSYEKL. This CDR3 spans 16 amino acids.

This chain connects TRBV29-1 to TRBJ1-5, with a tentative D call TRBD1 (5 bases). The length of the CDR3 is 13 residues. CDR1 is SQVTM, CDR2 ANQGSEA, per germline. V was trimmed by 6 bases and J by 0 bases, leaving 9 bases between them. The CDR3 sequence: CSVAQGSNQPQHF. In DNA form, the CDR3 reads TGCAGCGTAGCCCAGGGTAGCAATCAGCCCCAGCATTTT.

J is TRBJ1-3 and V is TRBV5-1, with 8 bases lining up with TRBD1. With 4 bases clipped from V and 4 bases from J, the junction kept 4 bases outside the gene matches. The CDR3 totals 14 residues. CDR1 and CDR2 (germline): SGHRS, YFSETQ. The CDR3 sequence: CASSQDREGNTIYF. The CDR3 DNA is TGCGCCAGCAGCCAGGACAGGGAAGGAAACACCATATATTTT. The whole variable domain, remainder taken from reference TRBV5-1 and TRBJ1-3, is KAGVTQTPRYLIKTRGQQVTLSCSPISGHRSVSWYQQTPGQGLQFLFEYFSETQRNKGNFPGRFSGRQFSNSRSEMNVSTLELGDSALYLCASSQDREGNTIYFGEGSWLTVV.

This chain joins TRBV7-9 and TRBJ2-1; 10 bases align to TRBD1. Unmatched junction bases numbered 3, after V lost 1 base and J lost 3 bases. This CDR3 is built from 16 residues. From germline, CDR1 is SEHNR and CDR2 FQNEAQ (reference sequence). The chain's CDR3 is CASSLVRDRGYNEQFF. The CDR3 DNA reads as TGTGCCAGCAGCTTAGTTCGGGACAGGGGCTACAATGAGCAGTTCTTC.

This chain connects TRBV4-3 to TRBJ2-1; 11 positions match TRBD2. Germline-derived CDR1 and CDR2 are LGHNA and YSLEER. J was trimmed by 2 bases and V by 4 bases; bases with no gene match: 1. The CDR3 totals 15 residues. The CDR3 sequence is CASSRLAGTYNEQFF. CDR3 DNA: TGCGCCAGCAGCCGACTAGCGGGGACCTACAATGAGCAGTTCTTC.

This clone is medium-sized (0.01 to 0.1%) in the sample. J is TRBJ2-7 and V is TRBV19, with TRBD1 identical over 8 bases. Germline CDR1 reads LNHDA; CDR2 reads SQIVND (reference sequence). This CDR3 has 14 residues. The V segment lost 5 bases and the J segment 6 bases; nucleotides outside the gene matches: 9. The DNA of the CDR3 is TGTGCCAGTAGTGTTGCAGGGGGCCTAGCCGAGCAGTACTTC. Residues: CASSVAGGLAEQYF.

The chain couples TRBV7-8 to TRBJ1-1; possible D gene TRBD1, 5 bases. CDR1 is SGHVS and CDR2 is FQNEAQ in the germline V gene. The length of the CDR3 is 17 residues. V gave up 0 bases and J gave up 0 bases, with 14 bases separating them. The CDR3 region is CASSLALGGDLNTEAFF. The DNA for the CDR3 is TGTGCCAGCAGCTTAGCGCTTGGAGGGGACCTGAACACTGAAGCTTTCTTT.

The V call is TRBV4-1, the J call TRBJ2-3; D may correspond to TRBD1 or TRBD2 (6 bases each). The CDR3 extends over 17 amino acids. Germline V gene lookup returns CDR1 MGHRA and CDR2 YSYEKL. V lost 0 bases and J 0 bases, leaving 13 bases between the germline ends. The CDR3 loop reads CASSQERGVWSTDTQYF. The CDR3 DNA is TGCGCCAGCAGCCAAGAAAGGGGGGTTTGGAGCACAGATACGCAGTATTTT.

The CDR3 region has the DNA TGTGCCAGCTCACCCATAGGGGGAACTGAAGCTTTCTTT. It translates to CASSPIGGTEAFF. This chain uses TRBV18 with TRBJ1-1, with D perhaps matching TRBD1 (6 bases). V was clipped by 3 bases and J by 5 bases, with 10 bases between them. Germline CDR1 is KGHSH and CDR2 is LQKENI. This CDR3 has 13 amino acids.

The chain is built from TRBV28 and TRBJ1-1; TRBD1 is a possible D gene (5 bases). The CDR3 contains 13 residues. Trimming removed 3 bases from V and 4 bases from J, with 9 bases in between. CDR1 and CDR2 from the germline V gene are MDHEN and SYDVKM. CDR3 in DNA: TGTGCCAGCAGTTTTATGGGGCGCACTGAAGCTTTCTTT. Protein product: CASSFMGRTEAFF.

The chain has TRBV6-6 and TRBJ2-1, with D perhaps TRBD2 (6 bases). Trimming shortened V by 0 bases and J by 4 bases, and 7 bases separated the two germline ends. The CDR3 loop spans 14 amino acids. Germline lookup yields CDR1 MNHNY and CDR2 SVGAGI (reference sequence). CDR3 sequence: CASSYSGTYNEQFF. DNA for the CDR3: TGTGCCAGCAGTTACTCAGGGACTTACAATGAGCAGTTCTTC.

This clone came up a few times. CDR3 protein: CASSQWRGDTQYF. CDR3 nucleotides: TGTGCCAGCAGCCAATGGAGGGGAGATACGCAGTATTTT. The chain joins TRBV7-9 to TRBJ2-3, with TRBD2 as a possible D gene (6 bases). The germline V gene encodes CDR1 SEHNR and CDR2 FQNEAQ (reference sequence). This CDR3 has 13 residues. Trimming pared 5 bases from V and 5 bases from J, leaving 11 bases between.

This sequence joins TRBV19 and TRBJ2-1; D may be TRBD2 (6 bases). CDR1 and CDR2 (germline): LNHDA, SQIVND (reference sequence). This CDR3 has 17 residues. V was cut by 0 bases and J by 4 bases, with 16 bases left in between. CDR3 nucleotides: TGTGCCAGTAGTATAGATCGCCGCGGGGCTTCATACAATGAGCAGTTCTTC. It yields the protein CASSIDRRGASYNEQFF.